This TCR beta chain is drawn from a study of blood T cell repertoires in COVID-19. Study-level background: COVID-19 samples, acute and convalescent, were from the United States, Italy and Spain. T cells, B-cell-depleted T cells, or PBMCs provided the cDNA or gDNA that served as material.

The V gene end was trimmed by 2 bases and the J gene end by 0 bases; junction bases not matched to a gene: 13. Germline V gene lookup returns CDR1 LNHDA and CDR2 SQIVND (reference sequence). This CDR3 has 19 residues. In Seattle, patients joined the study during active infection and were tracked longitudinally. Original data processing: Amplification of reference gene primers provided the estimated nucleated cell counts. Repertoires were generated with immunoSEQ multiplex PCR, while TCRdb's copy carries only in-frame clones and drops some. V, J and clone size are those of that table, while D and trimming were read from the DNA. In the table there are about 100,000 clones, about four fifths of which are singletons.

The V call is TRBV19, the J call TRBJ2-1; 7 bases fit TRBD1. Sequenced material: peripheral blood. This receptor was identified in a man aged 80 or over with COVID-19, enrolled during active disease. The CDR3 sequence is CASSIRQGETLSSYNEQFF. CDR3 DNA: TGTGCCAGTAGTATAAGACAGGGAGAGACGCTGAGCTCCTACAATGAGCAGTTCTTC. The full variable domain, with the rest looked up from reference TRBV19 and TRBJ2-1, is DGGITQSPKYLFRKEGQNVTLSCEQNLNHDAMYWYRQDPGQGLRLIYYSQIVNDFQKGDIAEGYSVSREKKESFPLTVTSAQKNPTAFYLCASSIRQGETLSSYNEQFFGPGTRLTVL.